This TCR beta chain was identified during a study of cytomegalovirus exposure and HLA in healthy donors. Amplification used 60 Vbeta primers and 13 Jbeta primers. Repertoires were generated with immunoSEQ multiplex PCR, while TCRdb's copy carries only in-frame clones and drops some. The sample lists around 250,000 clones; around 90% were seen once. The germline V and J ends were trimmed by 3 bases and 3 bases, with 6 bases remaining between them. The CDR3 spans 13 residues. From germline, CDR1 is SNHLY and CDR2 FYNNEI. Sequenced material: PBMCs. The TCR was taken from a girl aged 2-15 years in good health and CMV-seronegative. V gene TRBV2 combines with J gene TRBJ1-5, with D perhaps TRBD1 (5 bases). CDR3 DNA: TGTGCCAGCAGTGACAGGGTCAATCAGCCCCAGCATTTT. It translates to CASSDRVNQPQHF.